This TCR beta chain was captured by sequencing in a study of blood T cell repertoires in COVID-19. Study-wide background: The samples span acute and convalescent COVID-19 from the United States, Italy and Spain. T cells, B-cell-depleted T cells, or PBMCs supplied cDNA or gDNA.

The junction had 9 bases not matched to a gene; V was cut back by 4 bases and J by 5 bases. Looked up from germline, CDR1 is SQVTM and CDR2 is ANQGSEA. The length of the CDR3 is 14 residues. Per the study methods: Amplification with reference gene primers provided the estimates of nucleated cell counts. Sequencing used immunoSEQ multiplex PCR; TCRdb keeps in-frame clones, though not all of them. Clone size and V and J calls were adopted from that table, with D and trimming inferred from the DNA. The sample includes about 32,000 clones, around 91% of them seen just once. The sequence derives from a man aged 70-80 years with active or convalescent COVID-19. Input material: peripheral blood. This chain uses TRBV29-1 with TRBJ2-5; TRBD2 aligns across 8 bases. The CDR3 DNA follows: TGCAGCGTTGGGGCTAGCGGGCTCCCGGAGACCCAGTACTTC. The encoded protein is CSVGASGLPETQYF.